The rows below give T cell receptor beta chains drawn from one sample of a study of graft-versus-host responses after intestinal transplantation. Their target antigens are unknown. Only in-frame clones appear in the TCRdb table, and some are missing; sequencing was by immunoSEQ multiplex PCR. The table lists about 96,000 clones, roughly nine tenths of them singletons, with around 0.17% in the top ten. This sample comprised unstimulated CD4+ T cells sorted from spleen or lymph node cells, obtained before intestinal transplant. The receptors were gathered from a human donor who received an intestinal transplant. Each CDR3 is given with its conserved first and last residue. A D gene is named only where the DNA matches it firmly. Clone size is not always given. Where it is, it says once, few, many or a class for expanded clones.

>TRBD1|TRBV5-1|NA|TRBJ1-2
TGCGCCAGCAGCTCGGACAGGTATGGCTACACCTTC
CASSSDRYGYTF
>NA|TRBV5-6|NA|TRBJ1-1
TGTGCCAGCAGCCGAGTAACCCAGGGGAACACTGAAGCTTTCTTT
CASSRVTQGNTEAFF
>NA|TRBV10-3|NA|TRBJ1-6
TGTGCCATCAATACGGACAGTTGGAATTCACCCCTCCACTTT
CAINTDSWNSPLHF
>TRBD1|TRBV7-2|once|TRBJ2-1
TGTGCCAGCAGCCCGGCAGGGGGCAGGGACAATGAGCAGTTCTTC
CASSPAGGRDNEQFF
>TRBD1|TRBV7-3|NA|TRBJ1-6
TGTGCCAGCAGCTTAAGGGACAGGGCTTCACCCCTCCACTTT
CASSLRDRASPLHF
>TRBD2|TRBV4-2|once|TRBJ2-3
TGTGCCAGCAGCCAAGATGTAACGGGAGGGGAAGGTACGCAGTATTTT
CASSQDVTGGEGTQYF
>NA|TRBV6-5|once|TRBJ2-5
TGTGCCAGCAGTAGACAGCGAAAAGAGACCCAGTACTTC
CASSRQRKETQYF
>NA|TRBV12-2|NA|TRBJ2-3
TGTGCAAGTCGCTTGAGAGCTAGCACAGATACGCAGTATTTT
CASRLRASTDTQYF
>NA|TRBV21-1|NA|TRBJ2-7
TGTGCCAGCCGGCCCCCGAGCGGGCTGCCCTACGAGCAGTACTTC
CASRPPSGLPYEQYF
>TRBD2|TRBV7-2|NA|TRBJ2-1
TGTGCCAGCAGCTTACTAGCGGGATACTACAATGAGCAGTTCTTC
CASSLLAGYYNEQFF
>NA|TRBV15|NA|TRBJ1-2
TGTGCCACCAGCAGAGATCCCCAGGGATCGGATGGCTACACCTTC
CATSRDPQGSDGYTF
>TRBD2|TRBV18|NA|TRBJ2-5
TGTGCCAGCTCACCCCAGTCCGGGAGGGAGACCCAGTACTTC
CASSPQSGRETQYF
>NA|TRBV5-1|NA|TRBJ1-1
TGCGCCAGCAGCTGGCAACAGGGAAGGAACACTGAAGCTTTCTTT
CASSWQQGRNTEAFF
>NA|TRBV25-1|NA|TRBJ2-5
TGTGCCAGCAGTGGGGCGGGCCGGGAGACCCAGTACTTC
CASSGAGRETQYF
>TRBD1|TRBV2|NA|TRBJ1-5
TGTGCCAGCAGTGCCCAGGGGGCGAGCAATCAGCCCCAGCATTTT
CASSAQGASNQPQHF
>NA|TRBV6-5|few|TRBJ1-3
TGTGCCAGCCGGGGAGCTGGAAACACCATATATTTT
CASRGAGNTIYF
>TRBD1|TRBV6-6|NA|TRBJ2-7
TGTGCCAGCAGTCTGACAGGGAGCTCCTACGAGCAGTACTTC
CASSLTGSSYEQYF
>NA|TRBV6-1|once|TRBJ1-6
TGTGCCAGCAGTGAGTGGCAGGCCTATAATTCACCCCTCCACTTT
CASSEWQAYNSPLHF
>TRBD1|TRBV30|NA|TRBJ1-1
TGTGCCTACCGGGACAGGGGCACTGAAGCTTTCTTT
CAYRDRGTEAFF
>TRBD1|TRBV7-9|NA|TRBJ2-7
TGTGCCAGCAGCTCCCAAGGGGGCGCATTAGGGGAGCAGTACTTC
CASSSQGGALGEQYF
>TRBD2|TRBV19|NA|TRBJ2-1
TGTGCCAGTAGTATATCATCCGCTAGCGGGGGGGCCGTTGGTTCCTACAATGAGCAGTTCTTC
CASSISSASGGAVGSYNEQFF
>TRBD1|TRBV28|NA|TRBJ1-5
TGTGCCAGCAGTTCGGGACAGGGGAATCAGCCCCAGCATTTT
CASSSGQGNQPQHF
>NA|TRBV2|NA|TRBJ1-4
TGTGCGTTACGGAGGACCGGTAATGAAAAACTGTTTTTT
CALRRTGNEKLFF
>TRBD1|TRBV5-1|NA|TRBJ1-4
TGCGCCAGCAGCTGGGACAGGGCTGAAAAACTGTTTTTT
CASSWDRAEKLFF
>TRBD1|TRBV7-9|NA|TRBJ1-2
TGTGCCAGCAGCTCGCCGGGACAGGGAGTCTATGGCTACACCTTC
CASSSPGQGVYGYTF
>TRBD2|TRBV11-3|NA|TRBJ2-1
TGTGCCAGCTCCCGAGGACTAGCGGTCACGAACAATGAGCAGTTCTTC
CASSRGLAVTNNEQFF
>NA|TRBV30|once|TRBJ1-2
TGTGCCTGGATAGAATTGAGGCAGCTCTATGGCTACACCTTC
CAWIELRQLYGYTF
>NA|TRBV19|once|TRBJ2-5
TGTGCCAGTAGTATAGGAAACGGGGGAAAAGAGACCCAGTACTTC
CASSIGNGGKETQYF
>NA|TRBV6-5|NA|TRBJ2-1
TGTGCCAGCAGTTACTCGAATAGGGGGTTGAATGAGCAGTTCTTC
CASSYSNRGLNEQFF
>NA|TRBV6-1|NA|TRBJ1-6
TGTGCCAGTACCCCGGGGGGACGTAGTAATTCACCCCTCCACTTT
CASTPGGRSNSPLHF
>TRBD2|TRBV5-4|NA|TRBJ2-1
TGTGCCAGCAGCTTGATGACTAGCGGGGGGGACGTCAATGAGCAGTTCTTC
CASSLMTSGGDVNEQFF
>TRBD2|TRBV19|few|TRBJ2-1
TGTGCCAGTAGCTTTATACCGGGACTAAGTGAGCAGTTCTTC
CASSFIPGLSEQFF
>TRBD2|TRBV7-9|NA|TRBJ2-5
TGTGCCAGCAGCCCACCGGGACTAGCGGCAATGCAAGAGACCCAGTACTTC
CASSPPGLAAMQETQYF
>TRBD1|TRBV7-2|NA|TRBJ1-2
TGTGCCAGCAGCCCTATGACAGGGAAATACTATGGCTACACCTTC
CASSPMTGKYYGYTF
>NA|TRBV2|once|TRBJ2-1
TGTGCCAGCAGTGAGGGGGCTTCTGCTCCAAGGCAGTTCTTC
CASSEGASAPRQFF
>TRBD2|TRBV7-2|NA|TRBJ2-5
TGTGCCAGCAGCTTAGCTAGCGGGGGGGCACTCGGAGAGACCCAGTACTTC
CASSLASGGALGETQYF
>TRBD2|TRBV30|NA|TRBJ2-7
TGTGCCTGGAGGGAAGCGGGGCCTTCCTACGAGCAGTACTTC
CAWREAGPSYEQYF
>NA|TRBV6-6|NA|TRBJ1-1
TGTGCCACCCAACGGGAGGGAAACACTGAAGCTTTCTTT
CATQREGNTEAFF
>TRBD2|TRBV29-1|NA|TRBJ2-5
TGCAGCGTTCGCCCTCGGGGAGGGATTAGCGGGGAGACCCAGTACTTC
CSVRPRGGISGETQYF